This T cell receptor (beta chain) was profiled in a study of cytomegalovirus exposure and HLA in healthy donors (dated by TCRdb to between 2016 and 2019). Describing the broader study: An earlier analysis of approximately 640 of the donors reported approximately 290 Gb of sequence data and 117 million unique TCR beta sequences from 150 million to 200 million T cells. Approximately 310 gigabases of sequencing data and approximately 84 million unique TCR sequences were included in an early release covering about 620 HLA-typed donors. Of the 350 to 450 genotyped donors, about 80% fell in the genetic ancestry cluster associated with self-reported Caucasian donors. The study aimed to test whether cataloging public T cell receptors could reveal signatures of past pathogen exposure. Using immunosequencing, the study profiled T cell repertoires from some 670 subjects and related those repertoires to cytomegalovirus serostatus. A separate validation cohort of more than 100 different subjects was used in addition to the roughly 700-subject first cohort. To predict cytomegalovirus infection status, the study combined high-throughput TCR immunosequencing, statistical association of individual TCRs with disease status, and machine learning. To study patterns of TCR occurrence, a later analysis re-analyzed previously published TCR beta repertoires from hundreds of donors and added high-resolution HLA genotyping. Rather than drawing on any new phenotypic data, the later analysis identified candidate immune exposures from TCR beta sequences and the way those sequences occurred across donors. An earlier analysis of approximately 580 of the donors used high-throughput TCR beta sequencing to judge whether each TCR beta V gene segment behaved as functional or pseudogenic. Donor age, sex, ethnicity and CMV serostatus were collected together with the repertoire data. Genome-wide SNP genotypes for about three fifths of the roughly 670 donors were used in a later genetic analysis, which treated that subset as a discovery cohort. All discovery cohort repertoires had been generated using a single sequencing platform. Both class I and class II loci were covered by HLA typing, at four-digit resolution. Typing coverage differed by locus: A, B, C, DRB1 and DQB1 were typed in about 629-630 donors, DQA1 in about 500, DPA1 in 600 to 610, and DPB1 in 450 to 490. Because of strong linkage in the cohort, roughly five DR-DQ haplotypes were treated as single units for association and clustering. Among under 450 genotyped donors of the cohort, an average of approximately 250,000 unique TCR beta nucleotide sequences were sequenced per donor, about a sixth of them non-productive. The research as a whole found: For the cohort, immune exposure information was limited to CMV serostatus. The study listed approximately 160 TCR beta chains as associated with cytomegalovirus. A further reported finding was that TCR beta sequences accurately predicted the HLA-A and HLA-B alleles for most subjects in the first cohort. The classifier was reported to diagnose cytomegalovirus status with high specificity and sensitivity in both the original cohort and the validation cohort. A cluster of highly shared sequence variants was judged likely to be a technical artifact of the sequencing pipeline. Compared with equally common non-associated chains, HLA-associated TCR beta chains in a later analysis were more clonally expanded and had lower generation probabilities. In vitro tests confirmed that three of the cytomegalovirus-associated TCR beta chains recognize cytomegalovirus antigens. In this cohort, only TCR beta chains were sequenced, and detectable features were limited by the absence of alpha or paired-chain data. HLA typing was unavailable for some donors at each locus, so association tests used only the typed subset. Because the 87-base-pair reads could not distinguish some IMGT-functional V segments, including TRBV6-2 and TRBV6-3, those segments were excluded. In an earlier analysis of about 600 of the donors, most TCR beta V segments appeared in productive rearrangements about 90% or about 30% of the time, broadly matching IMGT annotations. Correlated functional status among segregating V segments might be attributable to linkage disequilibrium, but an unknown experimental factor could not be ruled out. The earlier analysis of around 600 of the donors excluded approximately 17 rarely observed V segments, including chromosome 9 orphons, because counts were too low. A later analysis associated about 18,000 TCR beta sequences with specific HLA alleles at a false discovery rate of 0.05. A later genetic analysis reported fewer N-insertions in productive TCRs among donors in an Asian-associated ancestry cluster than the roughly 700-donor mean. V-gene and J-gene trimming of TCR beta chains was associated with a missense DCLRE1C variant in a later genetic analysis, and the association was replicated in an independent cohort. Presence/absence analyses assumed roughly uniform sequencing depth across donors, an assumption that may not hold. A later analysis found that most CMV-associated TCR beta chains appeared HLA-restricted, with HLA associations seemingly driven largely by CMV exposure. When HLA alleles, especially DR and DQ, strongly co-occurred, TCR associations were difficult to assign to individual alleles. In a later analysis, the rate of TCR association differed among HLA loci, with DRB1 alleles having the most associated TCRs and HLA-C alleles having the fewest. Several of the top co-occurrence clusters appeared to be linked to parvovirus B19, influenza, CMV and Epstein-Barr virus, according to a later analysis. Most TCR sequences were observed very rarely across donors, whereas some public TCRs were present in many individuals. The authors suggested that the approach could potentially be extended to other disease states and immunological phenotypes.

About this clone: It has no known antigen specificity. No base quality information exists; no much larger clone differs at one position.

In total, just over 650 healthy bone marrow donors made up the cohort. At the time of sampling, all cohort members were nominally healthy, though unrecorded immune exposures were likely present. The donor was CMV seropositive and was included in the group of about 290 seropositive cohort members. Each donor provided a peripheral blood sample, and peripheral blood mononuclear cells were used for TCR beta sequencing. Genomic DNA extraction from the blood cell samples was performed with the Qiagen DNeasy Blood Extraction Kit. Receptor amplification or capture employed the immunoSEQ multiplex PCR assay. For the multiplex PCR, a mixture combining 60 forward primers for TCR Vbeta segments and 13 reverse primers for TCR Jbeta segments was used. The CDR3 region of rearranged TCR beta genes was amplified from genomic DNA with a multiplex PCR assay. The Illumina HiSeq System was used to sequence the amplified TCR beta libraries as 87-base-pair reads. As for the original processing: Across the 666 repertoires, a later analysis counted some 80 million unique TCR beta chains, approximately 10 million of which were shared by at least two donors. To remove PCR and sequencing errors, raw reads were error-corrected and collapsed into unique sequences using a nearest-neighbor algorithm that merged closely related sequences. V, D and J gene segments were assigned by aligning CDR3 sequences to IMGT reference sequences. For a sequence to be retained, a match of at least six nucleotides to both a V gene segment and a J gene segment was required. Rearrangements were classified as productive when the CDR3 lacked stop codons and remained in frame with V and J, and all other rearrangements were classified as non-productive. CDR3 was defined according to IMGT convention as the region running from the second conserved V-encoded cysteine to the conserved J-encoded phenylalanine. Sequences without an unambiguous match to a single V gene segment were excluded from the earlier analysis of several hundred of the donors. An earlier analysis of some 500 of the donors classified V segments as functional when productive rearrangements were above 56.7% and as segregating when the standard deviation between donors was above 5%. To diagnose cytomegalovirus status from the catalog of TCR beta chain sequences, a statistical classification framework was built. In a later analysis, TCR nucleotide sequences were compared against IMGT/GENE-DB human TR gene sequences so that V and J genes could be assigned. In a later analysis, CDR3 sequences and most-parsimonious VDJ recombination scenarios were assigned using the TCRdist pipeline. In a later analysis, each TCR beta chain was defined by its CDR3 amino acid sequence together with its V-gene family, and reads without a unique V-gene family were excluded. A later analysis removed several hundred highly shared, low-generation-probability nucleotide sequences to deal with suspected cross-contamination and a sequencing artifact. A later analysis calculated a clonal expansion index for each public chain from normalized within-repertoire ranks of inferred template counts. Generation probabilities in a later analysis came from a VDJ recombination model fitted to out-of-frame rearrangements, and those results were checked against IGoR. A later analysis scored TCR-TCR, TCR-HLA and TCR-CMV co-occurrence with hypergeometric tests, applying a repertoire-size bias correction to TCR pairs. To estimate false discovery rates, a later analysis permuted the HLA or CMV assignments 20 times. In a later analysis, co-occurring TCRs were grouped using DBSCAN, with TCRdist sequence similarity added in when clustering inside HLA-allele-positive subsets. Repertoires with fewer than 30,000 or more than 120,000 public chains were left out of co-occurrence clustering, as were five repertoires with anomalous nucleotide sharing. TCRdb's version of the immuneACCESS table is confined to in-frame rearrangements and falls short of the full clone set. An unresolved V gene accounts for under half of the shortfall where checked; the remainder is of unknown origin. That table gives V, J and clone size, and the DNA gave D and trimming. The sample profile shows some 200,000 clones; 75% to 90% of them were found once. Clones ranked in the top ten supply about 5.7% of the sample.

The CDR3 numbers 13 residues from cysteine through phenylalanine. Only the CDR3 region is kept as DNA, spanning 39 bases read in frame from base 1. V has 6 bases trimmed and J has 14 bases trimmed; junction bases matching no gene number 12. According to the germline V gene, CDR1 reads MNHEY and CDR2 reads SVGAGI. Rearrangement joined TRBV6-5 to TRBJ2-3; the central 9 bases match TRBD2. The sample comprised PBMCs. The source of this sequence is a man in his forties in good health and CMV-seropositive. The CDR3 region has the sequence CASSQLLAGSPYF. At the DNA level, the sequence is TGTGCCAGCAGCCAACTCCTAGCGGGGTCCCCGTATTTT.